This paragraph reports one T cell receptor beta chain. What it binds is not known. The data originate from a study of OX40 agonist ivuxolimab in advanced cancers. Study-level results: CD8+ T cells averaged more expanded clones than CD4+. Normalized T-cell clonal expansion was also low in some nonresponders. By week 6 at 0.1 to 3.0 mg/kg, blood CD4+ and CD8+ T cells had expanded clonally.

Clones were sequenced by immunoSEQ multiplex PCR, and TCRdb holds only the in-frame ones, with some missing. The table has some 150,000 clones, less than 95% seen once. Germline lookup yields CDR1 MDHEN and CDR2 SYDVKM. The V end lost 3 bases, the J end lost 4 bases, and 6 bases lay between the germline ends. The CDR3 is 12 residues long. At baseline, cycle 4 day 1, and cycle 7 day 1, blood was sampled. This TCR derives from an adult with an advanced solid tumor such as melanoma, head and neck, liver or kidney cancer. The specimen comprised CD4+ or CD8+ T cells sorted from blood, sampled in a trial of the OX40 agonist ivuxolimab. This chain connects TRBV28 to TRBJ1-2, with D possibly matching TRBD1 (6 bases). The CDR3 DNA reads TGTGCCAGCAGTTTGGACAGCTATGGCTACACCTTC. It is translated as CASSLDSYGYTF.